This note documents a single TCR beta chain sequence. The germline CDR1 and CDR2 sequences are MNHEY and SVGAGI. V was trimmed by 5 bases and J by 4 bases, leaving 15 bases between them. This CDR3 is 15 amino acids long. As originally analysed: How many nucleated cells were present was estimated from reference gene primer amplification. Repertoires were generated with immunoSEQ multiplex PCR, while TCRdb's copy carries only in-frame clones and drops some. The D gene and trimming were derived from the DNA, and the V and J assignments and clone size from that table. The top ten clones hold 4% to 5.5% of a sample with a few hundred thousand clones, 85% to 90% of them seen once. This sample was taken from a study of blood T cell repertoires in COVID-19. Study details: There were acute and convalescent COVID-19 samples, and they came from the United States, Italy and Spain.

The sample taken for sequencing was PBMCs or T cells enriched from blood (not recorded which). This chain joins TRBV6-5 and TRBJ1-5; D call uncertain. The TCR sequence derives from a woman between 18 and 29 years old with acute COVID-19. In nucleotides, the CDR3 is TGTGCCAGCAGTCACCGGCCCGCGGGGAATCAGCCCCAGCATTTT. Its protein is CASSHRPAGNQPQHF.